This T cell receptor beta chain is drawn from a study of T cell responses to AZD1222 COVID-19 vaccine. The method was immunoSEQ multiplex PCR; TCRdb's version includes in-frame clones alone and lacks a portion of them. The sample holds around 130,000 clones, 85% to 90% seen once. Study observations and caveats: Repertoires were obtained only post-peak T cell response.

In the case of this clone: Its specificity is unknown.

The CDR3 is 15 residues long. Germline CDR1 SGDLS, CDR2 YYNGEE. The V and J ends lost 3 bases and 0 bases respectively, with 10 bases between them. The chain is built from TRBV9 and TRBJ1-3; weak D call: TRBD1 (6 bases). The sample here was peripheral blood, taken 28 days after the second AZD1222 dose. The sequence derives from an adult who received the AZD1222 COVID-19 vaccine. The CDR3 region has the DNA TGTGCCAGCAGCGCGACAGGTTTCTCTGGAAACACCATATATTTT. It is translated as CASSATGFSGNTIYF.